These T cell receptor beta chains were read from a single sample in a study of T cell changes during pregnancy in multiple sclerosis. Clones were read by immunoSEQ multiplex PCR, and TCRdb kept only the in-frame ones, dropping some. The data contain roughly 41,000 clones, roughly 87% of them singletons. The sample in question was CD4+ T cells from peripheral blood mononuclear cells, obtained in the first trimester of pregnancy. The receptors derive from a female donor with multiple sclerosis, enrolled in a pregnancy study. Each CDR3 is given with its conserved first and last residue. D genes are given only for firm matches. Size values are once, few and many counts, or a class for expanded clones, and some rows have none.

TRBJ2-7	once	TRBD1	TRBV5-1	CASSPRTGSYEQYF	TGCGCCAGCAGCCCAAGGACAGGATCCTACGAGCAGTACTTC
TRBJ2-3	NA	TRBD2	TRBV19	CASSADGGNTQYF	TGTGCCAGTAGTGCTGACGGGGGGAATACGCAGTATTTT
TRBJ2-7	NA	TRBD2	TRBV19	CASSIQLAGGSYEQYF	TGTGCCAGTAGTATCCAGCTAGCGGGAGGGTCCTACGAGCAGTACTTC
TRBJ2-7	NA	TRBD1	TRBV19	CASSNPGQASYEQYF	TGTGCCAGTAGTAATCCGGGACAGGCCTCCTACGAGCAGTACTTC
TRBJ2-7	NA	NA	TRBV19	CASSYRDNYEQYF	TGTGCCAGTAGTTACAGGGATAACTACGAGCAGTACTTC
TRBJ1-1	NA	NA	TRBV13	CASSLTHGGGRGWGTEAFF	TGTGCCAGCAGCTTAACACACGGGGGGGGCAGGGGATGGGGAACTGAAGCTTTCTTT
TRBJ1-5	NA	NA	TRBV28	CASSFMGAANQPQHF	TGTGCCAGCAGTTTTATGGGAGCAGCTAATCAGCCCCAGCATTTT
TRBJ2-1	NA	TRBD2	TRBV7-6	CASSLAGLAEEEQFF	TGTGCCAGCAGCTTAGCGGGACTAGCGGAAGAGGAGCAGTTCTTC
TRBJ1-2	NA	NA	TRBV7-2	CASSLGGSVGYTF	TGTGCCAGCAGCTTAGGCGGAAGTGTCGGCTACACCTTC
TRBJ2-1	once	TRBD2	TRBV7-9	CASGTSRGVNEQFF	TGTGCCAGCGGGACTAGTAGGGGTGTCAATGAGCAGTTCTTC
TRBJ2-7	NA	TRBD2	TRBV7-9	CASSPLAGGPYEQYF	TGTGCCAGCAGCCCCTTAGCGGGAGGGCCGTACGAGCAGTACTTC
TRBJ2-1	NA	NA	TRBV9	CASSVGLVGGNEQFF	TGTGCCAGCAGCGTAGGTCTAGTAGGGGGAAATGAGCAGTTCTTC
TRBJ2-2	NA	TRBD1	TRBV7-3	CASSLDRVTGELFF	TGTGCCAGCAGCCTAGACAGGGTTACCGGGGAGCTGTTTTTT
TRBJ1-4	NA	TRBD1	TRBV11-3	CASSSNGGQGNEKLFF	TGTGCCAGCAGCTCGAATGGGGGACAGGGTAATGAAAAACTGTTTTTT
TRBJ1-1	NA	NA	TRBV27	CASSFRHRVGTEAFF	TGTGCCAGCAGTTTTAGACACAGGGTTGGGACTGAAGCTTTCTTT
TRBJ2-6	NA	NA	TRBV6-1	CASITTGSGANVLTF	TGTGCCAGCATTACTACAGGTTCCGGGGCCAACGTCCTGACTTTC
TRBJ2-2	NA	TRBD2	TRBV7-2	CASSLLTLAGVNTGELFF	TGTGCCAGCAGCTTATTAACCCTAGCGGGAGTCAACACCGGGGAGCTGTTTTTT
TRBJ1-1	NA	NA	TRBV6-5	CASSYSRNTEAFF	TGTGCCAGCAGTTATAGCAGGAACACTGAAGCTTTCTTT
TRBJ2-2	NA	TRBD1	TRBV2	CASRAGQANTGELFF	TGTGCCAGCAGGGCGGGACAGGCAAACACCGGGGAGCTGTTTTTT
TRBJ1-5	NA	NA	TRBV7-9	CASSGGKQPQHF	TGTGCCAGCAGTGGGGGCAAACAGCCCCAGCATTTT
TRBJ2-1	NA	TRBD1	TRBV7-3	CASSAMTGGFAEQFF	TGTGCCAGCAGTGCCATGACAGGGGGCTTTGCTGAGCAGTTCTTC
TRBJ2-1	NA	NA	TRBV5-1	CASSIDRYNEQFF	TGCGCCAGCAGCATTGACAGGTACAATGAGCAGTTCTTC
TRBJ1-5	NA	TRBD1	TRBV6-5	CASSYGTGNNQPQHF	TGTGCCAGCAGTTACGGGACAGGGAACAATCAGCCCCAGCATTTT
TRBJ2-7	NA	NA	TRBV19	CASRYQGPPYEQYF	TGTGCCAGTAGATATCAGGGGCCCCCCTACGAGCAGTACTTC
TRBJ2-1	NA	NA	TRBV2	CAGGTSKGHNEQFF	TGTGCCGGAGGGACTTCCAAGGGGCACAATGAGCAGTTCTTC
TRBJ1-2	NA	TRBD1	TRBV19	CASSASQGPYGYTF	TGTGCCAGTAGTGCCTCACAGGGGCCCTATGGCTACACCTTC
TRBJ2-3	NA	TRBD2	TRBV19	CASSPSGKRDTQYF	TGTGCCAGCAGTCCTAGCGGGAAGCGAGATACGCAGTATTTT
TRBJ1-5	NA	NA	TRBV6-5	CASSYNRFSNQPQHF	TGTGCCAGCAGTTACAACAGGTTTAGCAATCAGCCCCAGCATTTT
TRBJ2-3	NA	NA	TRBV9	CASSPHPGFTDTQYF	TGTGCCAGCAGCCCACATCCGGGTTTCACAGATACGCAGTATTTT
TRBJ2-1	NA	TRBD2	TRBV11-3	CASSKQRTSGSSYNEQFF	TGTGCCAGCAGCAAACAAAGGACTAGCGGGAGCTCCTACAATGAGCAGTTCTTC
TRBJ2-3	NA	TRBD2	TRBV15	CATSRDASGRADTQYF	TGTGCCACCAGCAGAGATGCTAGCGGGAGGGCAGATACGCAGTATTTT
TRBJ2-5	NA	NA	TRBV7-2	CASSSSPGGTQYF	TGTGCCAGCAGCTCCAGCCCCGGCGGGACCCAGTACTTC
TRBJ2-3	NA	NA	TRBV7-9	CASTPTDTQYF	TGTGCCAGTACACCCACAGATACGCAGTATTTT
TRBJ2-1	NA	TRBD2	TRBV25-1	CASNKAGGRENEQFF	TGTGCCAGCAACAAAGCGGGAGGGCGAGAAAATGAGCAGTTCTTC
TRBJ2-2	NA	TRBD2	TRBV11-3	CASSSRLAGERELFF	TGTGCCAGCAGCTCTCGACTAGCGGGAGAAAGGGAGCTGTTTTTT
TRBJ2-6	NA	TRBD2	TRBV2	CASSGLAGGVGANVLTF	TGTGCCAGCAGTGGGCTAGCGGGAGGGGTTGGGGCCAACGTCCTGACTTTC
TRBJ2-1	NA	TRBD2	TRBV4-3	CASSLHSGVPTREQFF	TGCGCCAGCAGCCTTCATAGCGGGGTTCCTACAAGGGAGCAGTTCTTC
TRBJ1-2	NA	NA	TRBV2	CASSVNGGNGYTF	TGTGCCAGCAGTGTAAATGGAGGGAATGGCTACACCTTC
TRBJ1-1	NA	NA	TRBV5-6	CASSWGQNTEAFF	TGTGCCAGCAGCTGGGGACAGAACACTGAAGCTTTCTTT
TRBJ2-5	once	NA	TRBV6-1	CASSDRGQETQYF	TGTGCCAGCAGTGATAGGGGGCAAGAGACCCAGTACTTC
TRBJ2-1	once	TRBD2	TRBV28	CASSFSGLAGVSSYNEQFF	TGTGCCAGCAGTTTCTCGGGACTAGCGGGAGTTAGCTCCTACAATGAGCAGTTCTTC